Listed here are 29 T cell receptor beta chains from one sample, sequenced in a study of blood T cells in healthy people across ages. The use of a sample-barcoded 5' primer and a J-beta primer mix characterized a second PCR of roughly 7 to 11 cycles. A single record per CDR3 protein comes from TCRdb applying MiXCR to the 5' RACE reads. Found here are 1.5 million to 2 million distinct CDR3 sequences, roughly 27% of them singletons; the top ten hold 7.7%. The sample taken for sequencing was blood. These receptors originate from a woman younger than 45 in good health.

The count of this clonotype is one. The chain couples TRBV5-1 to TRBJ2-5; 8 nucleotides agree with TRBD2. Trimming cost V 3 bases and J 3 bases; bases outside gene matches: 7. Germline CDR1 and CDR2: SGHRS and YFSETQ. The CDR3 spans 15 residues. The CDR3 reads CASSSGGSTEETQYF. As DNA, the CDR3 is TGCGCCAGCAGCTCGGGGGGGTCGACGGAAGAGACCCAGTACTTC.

The chain recombines TRBV28 with TRBJ2-1, with 8 nucleotides matching TRBD2. The CDR3 extends over 18 amino acids. Germline V gives CDR1 MDHEN, CDR2 SYDVKM. Trimming cost V 2 bases and J 7 bases; bases outside gene matches: 16. As DNA, the CDR3 is TGTGCCAGCAGTTTAATGACGAAAAGACGGGGGGGCAAGAATGAGCAGTTCTTC. It translates to CASSLMTKRRGGKNEQFF.

V gene TRBV12-3 or TRBV12-4 combines with J gene TRBJ1-2; maybe TRBD1 (6 bases). The CDR3 is 15 amino acids. Trimming pared 5 bases from V and 7 bases from J, leaving 20 bases between. The CDR3 DNA sequence: TGTGCCAGCAGTACCTACGGGGGCCGGGGGGGTGGCTACACCTTC. It encodes CASSTYGGRGGGYTF.

This clonotype has just a few counts. The V and J genes are TRBV7-2 and TRBJ2-7; 9 nucleotides line up with TRBD1. Germline trimming cut 0 bases from V and 4 bases from J; bases unmatched to any gene: 7. Germline V lookup: CDR1 SGHTA, CDR2 FQGNSA. The CDR3 is 16 residues long. Here the CDR3 reads CASSLAWTGVGYEQYF. CDR3 bases: TGTGCCAGCAGCTTAGCCTGGACAGGGGTCGGATACGAGCAGTACTTC.

The rearrangement links TRBV6-1 to TRBJ1-1; D might be TRBD1 (6 bases). The germline V and J ends were trimmed by 4 bases and 10 bases, with 19 bases remaining between them. This CDR3 has 14 residues. From germline, CDR1 is MNHNS and CDR2 SASEGT. The CDR3, as DNA: TGTGCCAGCAGTGTAGGACCATTGGACAGCTCAGCTTTCTTT. Amino acids: CASSVGPLDSSAFF.

V usage is TRBV10-3 and J usage is TRBJ2-1; 8 bases align to TRBD2. CDR1 and CDR2 from the germline V gene are ENHRY and SYGVKD. The J segment lost 5 bases and the V segment lost 4 bases, leaving 10 bases of the junction unmatched. The CDR3 has 16 residues. CDR3 loop: CAISAAGGRSHNEQFF. DNA of the CDR3: TGTGCCATCAGTGCGGCGGGAGGTCGGTCCCACAATGAGCAGTTCTTC.

V gene TRBV3-1 combines with J gene TRBJ1-6; perhaps TRBD1 as D (5 bases). Germline V lookup: CDR1 LGHDT, CDR2 YNNKEL (reference sequence). The V end was cut by 0 bases, the J end by 13 bases, with 7 bases between. The CDR3 totals 12 residues. The CDR3 is CASSQEGAPLHF. Here the CDR3 DNA reads TGTGCCAGCAGCCAAGAAGGGGCGCCCCTCCACTTT. The complete variable domain, with remaining parts taken from reference TRBV3-1 and TRBJ1-6, reads DTAVSQTPKYLVTQMGNDKSIKCEQNLGHDTMYWYKQDSKKFLKIMFSYNNKELIINETVPNRFSPKSPDKAHLNLHINSLELGDSAVYFCASSQEGAPLHFGNGTRLTVT.

The chain employs TRBV12-3 or TRBV12-4 and TRBJ2-6; TRBD2 matches at 12 bases. This CDR3 is 16 amino acids long. CDR3 sequence reads: CSSGGAVRSGANVLTF. The CDR3 DNA follows: TGTTCTAGCGGGGGGGCCGTAAGGTCTGGGGCCAACGTCCTGACTTTC.

This clonotype was counted between two and nine times. The rearrangement joins TRBV5-1 to TRBJ2-1; a possible D gene is TRBD1 (8 bases). The J call is in doubt because the DNA end fits TRBJ2-7 better. The CDR3 consists of 16 residues. Looked up from germline, CDR1 is SGHRS and CDR2 is YFSETQ. The CDR3 is CASSLEPQGGYNEQYF. CDR3 in DNA: TGCGCCAGCAGCTTGGAGCCACAGGGGGGGTACAATGAGCAGTACTTC.

The genes are TRBV6-6 and TRBJ1-6; D is possibly TRBD1 (5 bases). Trimming took 7 bases from V and 5 from J, leaving 18 bases between them. The germline gives CDR1 MNHNY, CDR2 SVGAGI (reference sequence). There are 16 residues in the CDR3. The CDR3 protein is CASTDSTALNNSPLHF. The CDR3 coding sequence is TGTGCCAGCACCGACTCGACAGCGCTCAATAATTCACCCCTCCACTTT.

This clonotype was recorded a few times. This chain links TRBV29-1 with TRBJ2-3; D may be TRBD1 or TRBD2 (6 bases each). This CDR3 is built from 14 residues. V was trimmed by 6 bases and J by 2 bases, leaving 15 bases between them. CDR1 and CDR2 from the germline V gene are SQVTM and ANQGSEA. This CDR3 is CSVPGGGNTDTQYF. CDR3 coding DNA: TGCAGCGTCCCCGGAGGGGGTAACACAGATACGCAGTATTTT.

This clonotype was seen at least ten times. The V and J genes are TRBV29-1 and TRBJ2-1, with TRBD2 identical over 10 bases. This CDR3 has 14 residues. The V and J ends lost 6 bases and 5 bases, in that order; junction bases with no gene match: 7. CDR1 SQVTM and CDR2 ANQGSEA come from the germline V gene. CDR3 sequence reads: CSVTTSGVNNEQFF. The CDR3 DNA follows: TGCAGCGTAACCACTAGCGGGGTTAACAATGAGCAGTTCTTC.

The chain uses TRBV2 and TRBJ2-7; 9 bases line up with TRBD1. J gave up 2 bases and V 6 bases, and 11 bases lay outside the gene matches. CDR3 length: 16 amino acids. In germline, CDR1 is SNHLY, CDR2 FYNNEI. For the CDR3, the DNA is TGTGCCAGCAGCCCGGCCCCGGGACAGGGTACCTACGAGCAGTACTTC. Its translation: CASSPAPGQGTYEQYF.

The CDR3 DNA follows: TGTGCCGGCGAAGCCTCCAGATCCTACGAGCAGTACTTC. Translated, it gives CAGEASRSYEQYF. The chain employs TRBV6-6 and TRBJ2-7; D is unresolved. The CDR3 spans 13 residues. The ends were cut back, 11 bases at V and 1 base at J, with 15 bases in the middle. Looked up from germline, CDR1 is MNHNY and CDR2 is SVGAGI (reference sequence).

The CDR3 sequence: CASSAGLAGLEQFF. The CDR3 DNA is TGTGCCAGCAGCGCCGGCTTAGCGGGGTTAGAGCAGTTCTTC. The chain recombines TRBV9 with TRBJ2-1, with 8 bases matching TRBD2. With 3 bases clipped from V and 10 bases from J, the junction kept 9 bases outside the gene matches. Germline V gene lookup returns CDR1 SGDLS and CDR2 YYNGEE. The CDR3 runs to 14 residues.

The sample holds many counts of this clonotype. The V call is TRBV29-1, the J call TRBJ1-2; 7 nucleotides line up with TRBD1. The J segment lost 5 bases and the V segment lost 0 bases, leaving 9 bases of the junction unmatched. Germline assignment: CDR1 SQVTM and CDR2 ANQGSEA. The CDR3 length is 15 residues. CDR3 loop: CSVEDRGAGGYGYTF. CDR3 DNA sequence: TGCAGCGTTGAAGATCGTGGAGCAGGGGGATATGGCTACACCTTC.

This chain uses TRBV6-1 with TRBJ2-2; unclear D gene. V lost 5 bases and J lost 6, with 10 bases in between. Germline V gives CDR1 MNHNS, CDR2 SASEGT. The CDR3 spans 13 residues. CDR3 sequence: CASSRDVPGELFF. Written as DNA, the CDR3 is TGTGCCAGCAGTCGCGACGTCCCCGGGGAGCTGTTTTTT.

This clonotype was recorded a few times. This rearrangement joins TRBV6-5 to TRBJ2-7; 9 bases line up with TRBD1. J lost 0 bases, V lost 5 bases, and 5 bases had no gene match. Germline CDR1 and CDR2: MNHEY and SVGAGI. CDR3 size: 15 residues. In DNA, the CDR3 is TGTGCCAGCAGTGAGGACAGGGGCTACTCCTACGAGCAGTACTTC. Protein: CASSEDRGYSYEQYF.

The chain combines TRBV7-9 with TRBJ2-7; D unclear. The V gene lost 3 bases and the J gene lost 0 bases, with 12 bases spanning the gap. Germline assignment: CDR1 SEHNR and CDR2 FQNEAQ (reference sequence). This CDR3 contains 15 residues. The CDR3 loop is CASSFNPGDSYEQYF. DNA for the CDR3: TGTGCCAGCAGCTTTAACCCGGGCGACTCCTACGAGCAGTACTTC.

The rearrangement links TRBV28 to TRBJ2-4, with TRBD1 matching 7 bases. The J call may not be correct, given that the DNA end is closer to TRBJ2-7. This CDR3 is 13 amino acids long. Germline CDR1 reads MDHEN; CDR2 reads SYDVKM. CDR3 sequence: CASSLGDSSEQYF. DNA of the CDR3: TGTGCCAGCAGTTTAGGGGACAGCTCCGAGCAGTACTTC.

The chain recombines TRBV5-1 with TRBJ2-7; 8 bases are a match to TRBD1. The V gene's germline CDR1 is SGHRS and CDR2 YFSETQ. This CDR3 region has 16 residues. V lost 2 bases and J lost 4; bases outside the gene matches: 11. CDR3 amino acids: CASSFTTGAQPYEQYF. The CDR3 DNA follows: TGCGCCAGCAGCTTCACGACAGGGGCCCAACCATACGAGCAGTACTTC.

At least ten counts were recorded for this clonotype. The V call is TRBV20-1, the J call TRBJ2-1, with 9 bases that match TRBD1. CDR1 and CDR2 (germline): DFQATT, SNEGSKA (reference sequence). V gave up 5 bases and J gave up 6 bases; unmatched junction bases: 5. This CDR3 spans 13 amino acids. CDR3 loop: CSAATGGFNEQFF. CDR3 nucleotides: TGCAGTGCTGCAACAGGGGGCTTCAATGAGCAGTTCTTC.

This sequence joins TRBV4-3 and TRBJ2-1; 9 bases fit TRBD1. The CDR3 covers 16 residues. Germline CDR1 is LGHNA and CDR2 is YSLEER. With V trimmed by 2 bases and J by 4 bases, 6 bases remained unmatched. This chain's CDR3 is CASSQSRDRVYNEQFF. The CDR3, as DNA: TGCGCCAGCAGCCAAAGCCGGGACAGGGTTTACAATGAGCAGTTCTTC.

V is TRBV20-1 and J is TRBJ1-1, with D maybe TRBD1 (6 bases). V was shortened by 6 bases and J by 1 base, with 12 bases between the two germline ends. The CDR3 has 13 residues. Germline values: CDR1 DFQATT, CDR2 SNEGSKA (reference sequence). CDR3 in DNA: TGCAGTGCCGGCCGGGGGGCGAACACTGAAGCTTTCTTT. The encoded protein is CSAGRGANTEAFF.

This clonotype is a singleton in its sample. The chain couples TRBV9 to TRBJ2-5; D perhaps matches TRBD1 (6 bases). The germline gives CDR1 SGDLS, CDR2 YYNGEE. Trimming left V 5 bases short and J 3 bases short, with 17 bases between. The CDR3 sequence is 15 residues long. The CDR3 DNA is TGTGCCAGCAGTCCCGAGGGCGACAGGAAAGAGACCCAGTACTTC. It yields the protein CASSPEGDRKETQYF.

The V call is TRBV6-6, the J call TRBJ2-3; TRBD1 or TRBD2 may be the D gene (6 bases each). Germline V gene data show CDR1 as MNHNY and CDR2 as SVGAGI (reference sequence). V lost 10 bases, J lost 5 bases, and 19 bases lay in between. The CDR3 length is 14 residues. CDR3 in DNA: TGTGCCAACAAGAGGGGGGCCCGGGGAGATACGCAGTATTTT. It yields the protein CANKRGARGDTQYF.

This clonotype was seen repeatedly, ten times or more. This rearrangement joins TRBV10-3 to TRBJ2-3, with 8 nucleotides matching TRBD1. The CDR3 loop spans 16 amino acids. CDR1 is ENHRY and CDR2 is SYGVKD in the germline V gene. J lost 3 bases, V lost 2 bases, and 7 bases had no gene match. The CDR3 here is CAISEQGAEVTDTQYF. The CDR3 DNA is TGTGCCATCAGTGAGCAGGGGGCGGAAGTGACAGATACGCAGTATTTT.

V and J are TRBV5-4 and TRBJ1-1; possibly TRBD1 for D (6 bases). V gave up 0 bases and J gave up 7 bases, with 16 bases separating them. The CDR3 is made up of 15 amino acids. CDR1 and CDR2 from the germline V gene are SGHNT and YYREEE (reference sequence). This CDR3 reads CASSLDFTGHLEAFF. The DNA of the CDR3 is TGTGCCAGCAGCTTGGACTTCACAGGGCATCTTGAAGCTTTCTTT. Complete variable domain (other parts from reference TRBV5-4 and TRBJ1-1): ETGVTQSPTHLIKTRGQQVTLRCSSQSGHNTVSWYQQALGQGPQFIFQYYREEENGRGNFPPRFSGLQFPNYSSELNVNALELDDSALYLCASSLDFTGHLEAFFGQGTRLTVV.

Remarks on this clonotype: Just one base apart from a much larger clone, this may be a read error. The chain couples TRBV5-6 to TRBJ2-4, with D perhaps TRBD1 (6 bases). The DNA end lines up better with TRBJ2-7; the J call may be wrong. Germline V gene sequence: CDR1 SGHDT, CDR2 YYEEEE. The CDR3 loop spans 13 amino acids. CDR3 sequence (DNA): TGTGCCAGCAGCGACCGGGACATGTACGAGCAGTACTTC. This sequence encodes CASSDRDMYEQYF.